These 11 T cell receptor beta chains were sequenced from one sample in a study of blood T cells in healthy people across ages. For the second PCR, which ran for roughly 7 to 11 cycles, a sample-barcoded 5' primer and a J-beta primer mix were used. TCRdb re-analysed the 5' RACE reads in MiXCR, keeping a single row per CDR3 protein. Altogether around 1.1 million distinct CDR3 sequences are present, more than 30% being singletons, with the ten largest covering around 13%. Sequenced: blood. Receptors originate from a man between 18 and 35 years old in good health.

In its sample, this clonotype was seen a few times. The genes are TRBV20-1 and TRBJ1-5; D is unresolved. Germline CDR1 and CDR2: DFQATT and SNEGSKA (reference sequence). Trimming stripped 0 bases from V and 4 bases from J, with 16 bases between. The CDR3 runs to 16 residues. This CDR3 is CSARDDQFTFNQPQHF. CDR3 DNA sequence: TGCAGTGCTAGAGATGACCAATTTACCTTTAATCAGCCCCAGCATTTT.

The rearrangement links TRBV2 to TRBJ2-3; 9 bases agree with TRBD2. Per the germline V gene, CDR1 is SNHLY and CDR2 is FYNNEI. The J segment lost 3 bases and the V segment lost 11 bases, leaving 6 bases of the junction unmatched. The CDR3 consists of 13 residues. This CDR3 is CADGGGVTDTQYF. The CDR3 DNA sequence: TGTGCCGACGGCGGGGGGGTAACAGATACGCAGTATTTT.

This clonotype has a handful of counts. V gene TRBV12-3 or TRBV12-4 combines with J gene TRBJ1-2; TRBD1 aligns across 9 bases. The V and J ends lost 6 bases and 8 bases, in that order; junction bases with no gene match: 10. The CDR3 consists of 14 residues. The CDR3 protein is CASRGDRVVEGYTF. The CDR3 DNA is TGTGCCAGCAGGGGGGACAGGGTTGTTGAAGGCTACACCTTC.

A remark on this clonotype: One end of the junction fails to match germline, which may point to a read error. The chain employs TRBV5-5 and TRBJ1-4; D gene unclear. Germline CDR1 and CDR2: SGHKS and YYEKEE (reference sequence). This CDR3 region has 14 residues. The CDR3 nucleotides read TGTGCCAGCAGCGTGCTATCAACTGATGAAAAACTGTTTTTT. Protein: CASSVLSTDEKLFF.

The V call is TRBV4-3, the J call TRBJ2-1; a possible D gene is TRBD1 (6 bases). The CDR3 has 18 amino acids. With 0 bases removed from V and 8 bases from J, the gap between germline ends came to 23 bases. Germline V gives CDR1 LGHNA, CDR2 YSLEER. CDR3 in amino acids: CASSQDATGTPDGDEQFF. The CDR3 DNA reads TGCGCCAGCAGCCAAGATGCGACAGGTACCCCGGATGGCGATGAGCAGTTCTTC.

The CDR3 spells CASSRLYPRGEAFF. The DNA for the CDR3 is TGCGCCAGCAGCCGACTATATCCCCGAGGGGAAGCTTTCTTT. V gene TRBV4-1 combines with J gene TRBJ1-1; no clear D gene. Germline V gene sequence: CDR1 MGHRA, CDR2 YSYEKL. Trimming took off 4 bases at V and 8 bases at J, with 17 bases between the two ends. CDR3 length: 14 residues.

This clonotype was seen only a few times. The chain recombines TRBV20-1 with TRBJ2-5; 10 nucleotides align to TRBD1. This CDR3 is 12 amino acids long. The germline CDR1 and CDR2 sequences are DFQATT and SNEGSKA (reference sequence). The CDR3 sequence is CSGGTGEETQYF. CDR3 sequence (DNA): TGCTCGGGGGGGACAGGGGAAGAGACCCAGTACTTC.

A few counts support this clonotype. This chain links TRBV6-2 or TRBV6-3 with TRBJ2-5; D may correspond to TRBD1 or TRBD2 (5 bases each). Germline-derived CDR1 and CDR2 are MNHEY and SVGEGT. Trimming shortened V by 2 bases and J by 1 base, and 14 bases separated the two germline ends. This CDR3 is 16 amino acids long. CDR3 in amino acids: CASSYGTSIFQETQYF. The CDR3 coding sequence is TGTGCCAGCAGTTACGGGACCTCTATATTCCAAGAGACCCAGTACTTC.

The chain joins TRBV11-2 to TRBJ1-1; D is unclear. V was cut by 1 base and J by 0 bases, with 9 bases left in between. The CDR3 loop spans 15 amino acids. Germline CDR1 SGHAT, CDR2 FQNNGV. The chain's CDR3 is CASSLGLAMNTEAFF. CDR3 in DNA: TGTGCCAGCAGCTTAGGTTTAGCCATGAACACTGAAGCTTTCTTT.

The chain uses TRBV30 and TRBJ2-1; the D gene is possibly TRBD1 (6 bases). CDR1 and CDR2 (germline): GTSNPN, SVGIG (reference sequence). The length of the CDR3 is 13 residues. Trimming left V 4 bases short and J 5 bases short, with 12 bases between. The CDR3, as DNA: TGTGCCTGGAAGCTAGACAGGCACAATGAGCAGTTCTTC. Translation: CAWKLDRHNEQFF.

The CDR3 nucleotides read TGCGCCAGCAGCCAAGATCTAGAGGACAATGAGCAGTTCTTC. Its translation: CASSQDLEDNEQFF. This chain uses TRBV4-3 with TRBJ2-1; D remains unclear. The germline V gene encodes CDR1 LGHNA and CDR2 YSLEER. V dropped 0 bases and J dropped 5 bases, with 8 bases sitting between them. The CDR3 length is 14 residues.